The 10 T cell receptor beta chains presented below share a single source sample, sequenced in a study of blood T cell repertoires in COVID-19 (dated by TCRdb to 2018 to 2021). Library preparation used the immunoSEQ multiplex PCR assay. Entries here come from immuneACCESS through TCRdb and include only in-frame sequences with V and J called. Some clones fail to appear in such tables; in the studies checked, an unresolved V gene covers under half of the shortfall, and the cause of the remainder is unknown. This sample has approximately 69,000 clones in its table, and 80% to 85% of those were observed once. Roughly 1.9% of the sample goes to the ten largest clones. Material for sequencing was peripheral blood. Receptors originate from an older woman with acute or convalescent COVID-19.

The genes are TRBV5-1 and TRBJ2-7; 7 bases agree with TRBD1. Germline CDR1 is SGHRS and CDR2 is YFSETQ. CDR3 size: 15 residues. V was pared by 5 bases and J by 0 bases, with 8 bases of the junction left unmatched. As DNA, the CDR3 is TGCGCCAGCAGAAGGGGACAGAGGAGCTCCTACGAGCAGTACTTC. As protein: CASRRGQRSSYEQYF.

The chain couples TRBV3-1 (or the pseudogene TRBV3-2) to TRBJ2-5; 9 nucleotides match TRBD2. Germline trimming cut 4 bases from V and 0 bases from J; bases unmatched to any gene: 6. This CDR3 comprises 16 residues. Germline-derived CDR1 and CDR2 are LGHDT and YNNKEL (reference sequence). CDR3 sequence (DNA): TGTGCCAGCAGCCGAAGGGCGGGGGGGAACCAAGAGACCCAGTACTTC. Translated, it gives CASSRRAGGNQETQYF.

The chain joins TRBV6-5 to TRBJ1-2; D not resolved. V gave up 6 bases and J gave up 8 bases, with 19 bases separating them. CDR1 and CDR2 (germline): MNHEY, SVGAGI. CDR3 length: 14 residues. The CDR3 reads CASSPELTGIGYTF. CDR3 sequence (DNA): TGTGCCAGCAGCCCGGAGCTTACGGGGATAGGCTACACCTTC.

The chain joins TRBV12-3 or TRBV12-4 to TRBJ1-1, with TRBD1 matching 11 bases. J was trimmed by 11 bases and V by 10 bases; bases with no gene match: 6. This CDR3 contains 11 residues. The CDR3 nucleotides are TGTGCCACTATGGACAGGGGGCATGCTTTCTTT. It encodes CATMDRGHAFF.

The V gene is TRBV6-1, the J gene TRBJ1-1; the D is unclear. Trimming stripped 0 bases from V and 5 bases from J, with 10 bases between. CDR1 is MNHNS and CDR2 is SASEGT in the germline V gene. This CDR3 region has 14 residues. CDR3 bases: TGTGCCAGCAGTGAAGCGGGCAGGCGTACTGAAGCTTTCTTT. Translating gives CASSEAGRRTEAFF.

This sequence joins TRBV4-2 and TRBJ1-2; D unclear. Germline assignment: CDR1 LGHNA and CDR2 YNFKEQ. V lost 0 bases and J lost 2, with 7 bases in between. The CDR3 contains 14 residues. CDR3 nucleotides: TGTGCCAGCAGCCAAGATGTCGGGAACTATGGCTACACCTTC. Its protein is CASSQDVGNYGYTF.

This clone turned up a few times. This chain links TRBV11-3 with TRBJ2-7, with 8 nucleotides matching TRBD2. The CDR3 totals 13 residues. Germline-derived CDR1 and CDR2 are SGHNT and YENEEA. V was pared by 5 bases and J by 3 bases, with 3 bases of the junction left unmatched. The CDR3 here is CASSAGGGYEQYF. The CDR3 nucleotides read TGTGCCAGCAGCGCCGGGGGGGGCTACGAGCAGTACTTC.

Relative to its sample, this clone is medium-sized. The chain couples TRBV13 to TRBJ2-7, with TRBD1 identical over 10 bases. The germline CDR1 and CDR2 sequences are PRHDT and FYEKMQ (reference sequence). The V gene end was trimmed by 4 bases and the J gene end by 2 bases; junction bases not matched to a gene: 2. The CDR3 is 14 residues long. CDR3 residues: CASSSGQGAYEQYF. The CDR3 coding sequence is TGTGCCAGCAGCTCTGGACAGGGGGCCTACGAGCAGTACTTC.

This clone was observed at least ten times. The J gene is TRBJ2-1, the V gene TRBV6-4; 9 positions agree with TRBD1. The V gene's germline CDR1 is MRHNA and CDR2 SNTAGT. This CDR3 is built from 15 residues. J gave up 0 bases and V 5 bases, and 2 bases lay outside the gene matches. The CDR3 spells CASSSTGGSYNEQFF. The CDR3 bases are TGTGCCAGCAGTTCGACAGGGGGCTCCTACAATGAGCAGTTCTTC.

The chain couples TRBV18 to TRBJ2-1; the match to TRBD2 covers 12 bases. After removal of 3 bases from V and 7 bases from J, the junction contained 7 bases not matched to a gene. Germline V gives CDR1 KGHSH, CDR2 LQKENI. CDR3 length: 16 residues. The chain's CDR3 is CASSPKYGLAGNEQFF. CDR3 sequence (DNA): TGTGCCAGCTCACCGAAATACGGACTAGCGGGAAATGAGCAGTTCTTC. The variable domain in full, with the rest retrieved from reference TRBV18 and TRBJ2-1, is NAGVMQNPRHLVRRRGQEARLRCSPMKGHSHVYWYRQLPEEGLKFMVYLQKENIIDESGMPKERFSAEFPKEGPSILRIQQVVRGDSAAYFCASSPKYGLAGNEQFFGPGTRLTVL.